What follows is one TCR beta chain and its context. Its antigen is unidentified. Mismatch with germline at one junction end may stem from a read error. This entry belongs to a study of spatial heterogeneity in lung cancer. Study findings and constraints: Intratumoral expanded alpha and beta TCR counts were found to track tumor mutation counts.

Germline V gene lookup returns CDR1 LGHDT and CDR2 YNNKEL (reference sequence). The CDR3 has 14 amino acids. Each CDR3 protein is one row after TCRdb ran MiXCR on the 5' RACE reads. The sample records fewer than 20,000 distinct CDR3 sequences, 7% being singletons. Sample time point: sample taken at primary tumor resection. The TCR sequence derives from a female donor with early-stage non-small cell lung cancer. The sequences come from lung tumor tissue, collected at surgery. The rearrangement joins TRBV3-1 to TRBJ2-5; unclear D gene. CDR3 coding DNA: TGTGCCAACAGCCAAGTTACGGGCCAAGAGACCCAGTACTTC. This sequence encodes CANSQVTGQETQYF.